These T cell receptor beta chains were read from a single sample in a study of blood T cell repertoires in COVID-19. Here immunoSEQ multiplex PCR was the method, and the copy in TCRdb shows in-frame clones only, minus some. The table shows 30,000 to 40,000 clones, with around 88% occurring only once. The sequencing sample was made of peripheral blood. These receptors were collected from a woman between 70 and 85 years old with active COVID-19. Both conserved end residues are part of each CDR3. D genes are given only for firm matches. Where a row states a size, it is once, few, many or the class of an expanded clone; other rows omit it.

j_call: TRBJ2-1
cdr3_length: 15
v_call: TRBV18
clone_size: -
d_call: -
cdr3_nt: TGTGCCAGCTCACCACCAGGTAGGGGCTTAGAAGAGCAGTTCTTC
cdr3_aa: CASSPPGRGLEEQFF

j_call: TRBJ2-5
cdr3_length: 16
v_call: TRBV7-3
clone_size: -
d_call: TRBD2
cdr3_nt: TGTGCCAGCAGCCTTACGCATAGCGGGGGGCGGGAGACCCAGTACTTC
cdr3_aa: CASSLTHSGGRETQYF

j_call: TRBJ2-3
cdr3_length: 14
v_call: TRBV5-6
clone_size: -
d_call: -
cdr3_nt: TGTGCCAGCAGCTTGGGCGGGGACCCCGATACGCAGTATTTT
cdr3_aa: CASSLGGDPDTQYF

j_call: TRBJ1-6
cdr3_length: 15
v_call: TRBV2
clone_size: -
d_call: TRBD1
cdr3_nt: TGTGCCAGCAGCTCGACAGGGGGCGGTAATTCACCCCTCCACTTT
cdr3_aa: CASSSTGGGNSPLHF

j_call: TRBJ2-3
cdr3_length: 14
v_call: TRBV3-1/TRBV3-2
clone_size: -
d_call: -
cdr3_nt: TGTGCCAGCAGCCAAGGTGACAACACAGATACGCAGTATTTT
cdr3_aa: CASSQGDNTDTQYF

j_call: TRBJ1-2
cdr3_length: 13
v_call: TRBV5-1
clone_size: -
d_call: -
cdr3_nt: TGCGCCAGCAGCGCTCAGGGAGGAAATGGCTACACCTTC
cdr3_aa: CASSAQGGNGYTF

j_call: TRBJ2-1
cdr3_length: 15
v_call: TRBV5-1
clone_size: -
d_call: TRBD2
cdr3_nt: TGCGCCAGCAGCTTCGACCCGGGACTAGCGGGGGGGCAGTTCTTC
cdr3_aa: CASSFDPGLAGGQFF

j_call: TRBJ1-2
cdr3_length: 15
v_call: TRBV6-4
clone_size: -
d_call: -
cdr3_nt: TGTCTGGAATTAAGCGCTGCCATGCCCTACTATGGCTACACCTTC
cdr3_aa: CLELSAAMPYYGYTF

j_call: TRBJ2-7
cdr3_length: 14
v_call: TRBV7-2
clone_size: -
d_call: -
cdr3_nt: TGTGCCAGCAGCTGGGGTGGAGGGGCCTACGAGCAGTACTTC
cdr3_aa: CASSWGGGAYEQYF

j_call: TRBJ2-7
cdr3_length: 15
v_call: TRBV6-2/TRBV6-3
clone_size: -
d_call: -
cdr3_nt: TGTGCCAGCAGTACCGGGTTTGTGGGAGCCTACGAGCAGTACTTC
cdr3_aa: CASSTGFVGAYEQYF

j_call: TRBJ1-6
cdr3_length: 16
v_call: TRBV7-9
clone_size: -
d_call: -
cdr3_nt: TGTGCCAGCAGCTTAGAGACAAGGGGGGGGGATTCACCCCTCCACTTT
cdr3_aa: CASSLETRGGDSPLHF

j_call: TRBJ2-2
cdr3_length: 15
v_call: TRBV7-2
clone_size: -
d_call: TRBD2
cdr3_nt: TGTGCCAGCAGCCTGAGGTCGGGGGGGACCGGGGAGCTGTTTTTT
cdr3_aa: CASSLRSGGTGELFF

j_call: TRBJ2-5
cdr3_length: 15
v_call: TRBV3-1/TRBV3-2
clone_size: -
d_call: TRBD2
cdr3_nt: TGTGCCAGCCGCCCGGGGCGGGGAGGGCAAGAGACCCAGTACTTC
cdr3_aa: CASRPGRGGQETQYF

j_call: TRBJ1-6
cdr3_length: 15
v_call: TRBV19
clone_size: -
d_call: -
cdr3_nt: TGTGCCAGTAGTACCTTGAGTACCTCCAATTCACCCCTCCACTTT
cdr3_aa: CASSTLSTSNSPLHF

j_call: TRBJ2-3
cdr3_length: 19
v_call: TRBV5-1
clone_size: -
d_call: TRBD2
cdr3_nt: TGCGCCAGCAGCCTCCGAATTTCTAGCGGGGGGACTAGCACAGATACGCAGTATTTT
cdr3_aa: CASSLRISSGGTSTDTQYF

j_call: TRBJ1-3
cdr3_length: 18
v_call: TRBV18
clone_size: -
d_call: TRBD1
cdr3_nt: TGTGCCAGCTCACCAACGACAGGGGTTGGGTCCTCTGGAAACACCATATATTTT
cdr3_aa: CASSPTTGVGSSGNTIYF

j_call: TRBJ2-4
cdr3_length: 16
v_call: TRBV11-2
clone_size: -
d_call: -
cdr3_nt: TGTGCCAGCAGCTTAGCCTTCGGTCCCCCCAAAAACATTCAGTACTTC
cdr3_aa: CASSLAFGPPKNIQYF

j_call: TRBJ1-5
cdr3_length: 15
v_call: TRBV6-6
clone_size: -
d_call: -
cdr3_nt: TGTGCCAGCAGGGTCGGCGGGAGAAGCAATCAGCCCCAGCATTTT
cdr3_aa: CASRVGGRSNQPQHF

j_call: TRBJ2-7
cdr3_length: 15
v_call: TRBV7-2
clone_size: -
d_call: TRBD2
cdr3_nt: TGTGCCAGCAGCTCCGACCGGGGGGGGTCGTACGAGCAGTACTTC
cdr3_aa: CASSSDRGGSYEQYF

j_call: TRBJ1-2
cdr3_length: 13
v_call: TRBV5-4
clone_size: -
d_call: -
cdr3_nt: TGTGCCAGCAGCCACCTCGAGCCCTATGGCTACACCTTC
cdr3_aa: CASSHLEPYGYTF

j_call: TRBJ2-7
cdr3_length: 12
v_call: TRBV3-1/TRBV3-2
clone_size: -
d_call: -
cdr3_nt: TGTGCCAGCAGCCAAGGAGACTCCGAGCAGTACTTC
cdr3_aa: CASSQGDSEQYF

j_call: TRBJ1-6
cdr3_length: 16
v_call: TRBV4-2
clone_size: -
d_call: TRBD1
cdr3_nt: TGTGCCAGCAGCCCGACAGGGAGCTCCTATAATTCACCCCTCCACTTT
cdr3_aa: CASSPTGSSYNSPLHF

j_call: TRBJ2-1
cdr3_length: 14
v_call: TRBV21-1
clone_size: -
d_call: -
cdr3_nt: TGTGCCGGGTCCCTTGAGAGGACCTACAATGAGCAGTTCTTC
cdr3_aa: CAGSLERTYNEQFF

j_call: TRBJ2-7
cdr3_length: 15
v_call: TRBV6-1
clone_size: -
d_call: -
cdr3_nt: TGTGCCAGCAGTGAAGCCCCAGGGGTAGCCTACGAGCAGTACTTC
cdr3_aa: CASSEAPGVAYEQYF

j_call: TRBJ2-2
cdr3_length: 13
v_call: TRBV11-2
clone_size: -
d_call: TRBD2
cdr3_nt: TGTGCCAGCAGTTTAGGGAGGGTCGGGGAGCTGTTTTTT
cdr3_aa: CASSLGRVGELFF

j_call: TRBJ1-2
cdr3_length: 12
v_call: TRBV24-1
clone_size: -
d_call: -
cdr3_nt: TGTGCCACCAGTGATTCGGGGGTTGGCTACACCTTC
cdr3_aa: CATSDSGVGYTF

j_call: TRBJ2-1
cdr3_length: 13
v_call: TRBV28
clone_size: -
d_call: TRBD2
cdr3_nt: TGTGCCAGCAGTCCCGGCGGGGGAGGTGAGCAGTTCTTC
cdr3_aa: CASSPGGGGEQFF

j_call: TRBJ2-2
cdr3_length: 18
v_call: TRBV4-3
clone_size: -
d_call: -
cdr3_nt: TGCGCCAGCAGCCAAGATATTGTGAGGGTCCTGAACACCGGGGAGCTGTTTTTT
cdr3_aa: CASSQDIVRVLNTGELFF

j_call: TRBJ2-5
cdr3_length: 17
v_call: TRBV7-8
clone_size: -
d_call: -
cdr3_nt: TGTGCCAGCAGAAGTGGAGGGGAGACCATCCGCCAAGAGACCCAGTACTTC
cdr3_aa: CASRSGGETIRQETQYF

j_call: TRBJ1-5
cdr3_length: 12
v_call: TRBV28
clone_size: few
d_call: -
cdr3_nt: TGTGCCAGCAGGGCTCCGATACAGCCCCAGCATTTT
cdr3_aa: CASRAPIQPQHF

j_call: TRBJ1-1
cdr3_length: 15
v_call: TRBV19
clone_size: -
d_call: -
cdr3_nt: TGTGCCAGTAGTATCAATTGGGCCCCGAACACTGAAGCTTTCTTT
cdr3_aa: CASSINWAPNTEAFF

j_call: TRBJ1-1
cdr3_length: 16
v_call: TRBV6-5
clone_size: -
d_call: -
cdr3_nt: TGTGCCAGCAGTTCGGAATACAGGCGAGAAGTAGGCCGAGCTTTCTTT
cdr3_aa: CASSSEYRREVGRAFF

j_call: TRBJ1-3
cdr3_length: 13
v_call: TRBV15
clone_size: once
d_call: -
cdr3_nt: TGTGCCACCAGCAGAGATCGGGGAAACACCATATATTTT
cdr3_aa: CATSRDRGNTIYF

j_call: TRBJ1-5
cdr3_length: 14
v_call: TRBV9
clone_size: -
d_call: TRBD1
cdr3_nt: TGTGCCAGCAGCGGGACAGGATCCGATCAGCCCCAGCATTTT
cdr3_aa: CASSGTGSDQPQHF

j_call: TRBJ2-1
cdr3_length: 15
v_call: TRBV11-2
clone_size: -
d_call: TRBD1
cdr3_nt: TGTGCCAGCTCCTTGACAGGGGGATCCTACAATGAGCAGTTCTTC
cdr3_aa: CASSLTGGSYNEQFF

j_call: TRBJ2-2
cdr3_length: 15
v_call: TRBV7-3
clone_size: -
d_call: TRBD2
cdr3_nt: TGTGCCAGCAAGGTGGATGGGACTAGGAGTCGGGAGCTGTTTTTT
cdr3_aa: CASKVDGTRSRELFF

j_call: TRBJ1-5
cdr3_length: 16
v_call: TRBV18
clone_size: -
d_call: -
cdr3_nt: TGTGCCAGCTCACCAGGAGGAGGAGCTGGAGATCAGCCCCAGCATTTT
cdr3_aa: CASSPGGGAGDQPQHF

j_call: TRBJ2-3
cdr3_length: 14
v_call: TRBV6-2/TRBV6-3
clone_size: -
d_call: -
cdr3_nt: TGTGCCAGCAGTTCCTCATACTTGACAGATACGCAGTATTTT
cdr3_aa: CASSSSYLTDTQYF

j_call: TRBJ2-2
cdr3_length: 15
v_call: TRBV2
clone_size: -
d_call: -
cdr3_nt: TGTGCCAGCAGCGTGACAGTCAAGGGTTTCGGGGAGCTGTTTTTT
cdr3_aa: CASSVTVKGFGELFF

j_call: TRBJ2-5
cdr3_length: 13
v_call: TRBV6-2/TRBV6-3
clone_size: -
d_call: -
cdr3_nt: TGTGCCAGCAGTGGTCAGGGTCCAGAGACCCAGTACTTC
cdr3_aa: CASSGQGPETQYF

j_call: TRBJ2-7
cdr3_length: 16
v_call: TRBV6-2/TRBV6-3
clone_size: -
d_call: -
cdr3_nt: TGTGCCAGCAGTTACTCGAAAGGGACACCTTCCTACGAGCAGTACTTC
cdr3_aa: CASSYSKGTPSYEQYF

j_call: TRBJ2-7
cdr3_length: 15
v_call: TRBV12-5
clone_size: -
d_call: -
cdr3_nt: TGTGCTAGTGGTCCCAGCTTCGGAGGACCCTACGAGCAGTACTTC
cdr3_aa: CASGPSFGGPYEQYF

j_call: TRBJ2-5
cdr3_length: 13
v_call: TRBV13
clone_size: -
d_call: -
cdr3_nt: TGTGCCAGCAGCCGCCCCGCTGAGGAGACCCAGTACTTC
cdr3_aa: CASSRPAEETQYF

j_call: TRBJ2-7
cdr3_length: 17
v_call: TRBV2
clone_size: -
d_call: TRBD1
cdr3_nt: TGTGCCAGCATCCGGGACAGGGGGCTCCCGAGCTCCTACGAGCAGTACTTC
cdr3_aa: CASIRDRGLPSSYEQYF

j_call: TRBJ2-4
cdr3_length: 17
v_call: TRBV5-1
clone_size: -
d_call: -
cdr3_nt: TGCGCCAGCAGCTTGCTCGCCGGCGGAGGAGGCAAAAACATTCAGTACTTC
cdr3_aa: CASSLLAGGGGKNIQYF

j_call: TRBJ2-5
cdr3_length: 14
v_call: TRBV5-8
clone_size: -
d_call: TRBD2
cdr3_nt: TGTGCCAGCAGCTCGCTTAGCGGGGTAAAGACCCAGTACTTC
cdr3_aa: CASSSLSGVKTQYF

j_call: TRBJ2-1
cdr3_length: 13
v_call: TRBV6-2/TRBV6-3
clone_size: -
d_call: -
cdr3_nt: TGTGCCAGCAGTTCCCGAGGTAACAATGAGCAGTTCTTC
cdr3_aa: CASSSRGNNEQFF

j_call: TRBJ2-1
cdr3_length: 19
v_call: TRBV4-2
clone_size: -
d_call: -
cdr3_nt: TGTGCCAGCAGCCAAGATCGGGACGAAGAGGACTACTTGGGAAATGAGCAGTTCTTC
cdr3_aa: CASSQDRDEEDYLGNEQFF

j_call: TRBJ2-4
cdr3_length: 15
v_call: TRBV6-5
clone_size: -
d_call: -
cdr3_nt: TGTGCCAGCAGTCCCATGGTAGCCCACAAAAACATTCAGTACTTC
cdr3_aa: CASSPMVAHKNIQYF

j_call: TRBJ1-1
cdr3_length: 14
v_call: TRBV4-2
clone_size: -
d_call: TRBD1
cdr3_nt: TGTGCCAGCAGCCCCCGGACAGGGGACACTGAAGCTTTCTTT
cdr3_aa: CASSPRTGDTEAFF

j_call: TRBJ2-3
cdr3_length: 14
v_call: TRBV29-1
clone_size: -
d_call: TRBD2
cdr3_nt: TGCAGCGTGGACTCTAGCGGTAGCACAGATACGCAGTATTTT
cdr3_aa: CSVDSSGSTDTQYF

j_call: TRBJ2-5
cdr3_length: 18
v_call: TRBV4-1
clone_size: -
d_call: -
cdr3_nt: TGCGCCAGCAGCCAAGGTTTATTCGGCGGGGGCGGCCAAGAGACCCAGTACTTC
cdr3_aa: CASSQGLFGGGGQETQYF

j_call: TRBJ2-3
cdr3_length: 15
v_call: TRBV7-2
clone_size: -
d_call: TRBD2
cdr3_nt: TGTGCCAGCAGCTTAAGCGGGGGCATTTCAGATACGCAGTATTTT
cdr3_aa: CASSLSGGISDTQYF

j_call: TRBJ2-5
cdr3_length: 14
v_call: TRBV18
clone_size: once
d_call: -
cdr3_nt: TGTGCCAGCTCACCGTCGACAACGTCGGAGACCCAGTACTTC
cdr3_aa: CASSPSTTSETQYF

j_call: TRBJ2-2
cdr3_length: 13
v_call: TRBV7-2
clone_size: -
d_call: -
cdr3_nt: TGTGTGGCGGGACGGCAGAACACCGGGGAGCTGTTTTTT
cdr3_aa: CVAGRQNTGELFF